This is a list of T cell receptor beta chains from one sample in a study of blood T cell repertoires in COVID-19. The assay was immunoSEQ multiplex PCR, and TCRdb's table has in-frame clones only and misses some. Here the sample spans around 430,000 clones, 85% to 90% being singletons. The source material was PBMCs or T cells enriched from blood (not recorded which). The receptors derive from a woman aged 45 to 65 who had recovered from COVID-19. Each CDR3 is given with its conserved first and last residue. The order of the fields is clone size, V gene, D gene, J gene, CDR3 protein, CDR3 DNA. The D gene is left open where the match is weak. Where a row states a size, it is once, few, many or the class of an expanded clone; other rows omit it.

>NA|TRBV4-2|NA|TRBJ1-3
CASSQSGGDSGNTIYF
TGTGCCAGCAGCCAATCTGGGGGGGACTCTGGAAACACCATATATTTT
>NA|TRBV28|NA|TRBJ1-1
CASSFSRFRKAFF
TGTGCCAGCAGTTTTTCCAGGTTCCGGAAAGCTTTCTTT
>NA|TRBV11-3|TRBD1|TRBJ1-2
CASDHRGKTHGYTF
TGTGCCAGCGACCACAGGGGGAAGACTCATGGCTACACCTTC
>NA|TRBV7-2|TRBD1|TRBJ1-1
CASSLRYRGNTEAFF
TGTGCCAGCAGCTTGAGATACAGGGGGAACACTGAAGCTTTCTTT
>NA|TRBV6-2/TRBV6-3|TRBD1|TRBJ1-5
CASSYSGQGKSNQPQHF
TGTGCCAGCAGTTACTCGGGACAGGGGAAGAGCAATCAGCCCCAGCATTTT
>NA|TRBV6-5|NA|TRBJ1-5
CASSTDRYSNQPQHF
TGTGCCAGCAGTACCGACAGGTATAGCAATCAGCCCCAGCATTTT
>once|TRBV24-1|TRBD1|TRBJ1-5
CATSDQGQGNQPQHF
TGTGCCACCAGTGACCAGGGACAGGGCAATCAGCCCCAGCATTTT
>NA|TRBV7-9|TRBD1|TRBJ1-2
CASSPGQVYGYTF
TGTGCCAGCAGCCCCGGACAGGTATATGGCTACACCTTC
>NA|TRBV29-1|NA|TRBJ1-4
CSVEDRGGGREKLFF
TGCAGCGTTGAAGATCGGGGGGGAGGAAGGGAAAAACTGTTTTTT
>NA|TRBV28|NA|TRBJ1-5
CASSMRPGPNQPQHF
TGTGCCAGCAGTATGCGTCCGGGTCCCAATCAGCCCCAGCATTTT
>NA|TRBV6-5|TRBD2|TRBJ2-1
CATRELAGANNEQFF
TGTGCCACTAGAGAGCTAGCGGGGGCCAACAATGAGCAGTTCTTC
>NA|TRBV7-9|TRBD1|TRBJ2-7
CASSPTGAVYEQYF
TGTGCCAGCAGCCCGACAGGGGCGGTCTACGAGCAGTACTTC
>NA|TRBV27|NA|TRBJ2-1
CASSPTTYNEQFF
TGTGCCAGCAGCCCCACTACCTACAATGAGCAGTTCTTC
>NA|TRBV10-3|TRBD1|TRBJ1-2
CAITGQGDYGYTF
TGTGCCATCACGGGACAGGGGGACTATGGCTACACCTTC
>NA|TRBV7-2|TRBD2|TRBJ2-3
CASSGGLGSDTQYF
TGTGCCAGCAGCGGGGGACTAGGGAGCGATACGCAGTATTTT
>NA|TRBV18|NA|TRBJ2-3
CASSPPKGITDTQYF
TGTGCCAGCTCACCACCGAAGGGGATCACAGATACGCAGTATTTT
>NA|TRBV6-5|TRBD1|TRBJ1-2
CASSYFGTGGSGYTF
TGTGCCAGCAGTTACTTCGGGACAGGGGGCAGTGGCTACACCTTC
>NA|TRBV6-4|TRBD1|TRBJ2-7
CASSDPHRQGHEQYF
TGTGCCAGCAGTGACCCCCACCGACAGGGACACGAGCAGTACTTC
>NA|TRBV2|TRBD1|TRBJ1-2
CASRKQGAYGYTF
TGTGCCAGCAGGAAACAGGGGGCCTATGGCTACACCTTC
>once|TRBV2|NA|TRBJ1-3
CASISDTSSGNTIYF
TGTGCCAGCATCTCGGACACAAGCTCTGGAAACACCATATATTTT
>NA|TRBV4-3|NA|TRBJ1-1
CASSQVAGSVKSTEAFF
TGCGCCAGCAGCCAAGTCGCAGGGTCCGTCAAAAGTACTGAAGCTTTCTTT
>NA|TRBV10-3|NA|TRBJ1-3
CATVGLGNTIYF
TGTGCCACTGTCGGACTTGGGAACACCATATATTTT
>NA|TRBV28|NA|TRBJ2-7
CASSLATSLVRYEQYF
TGTGCCAGCAGTCTAGCGACCAGTTTGGTCCGCTACGAGCAGTACTTC
>NA|TRBV19|NA|TRBJ2-7
CASSPRQVGYEQYF
TGTGCCAGTAGTCCGCGACAGGTAGGCTACGAGCAGTACTTC
>once|TRBV5-1|TRBD1|TRBJ1-3
CASSLSATGGPRYGNTIYF
TGCGCCAGCAGCTTATCCGCGACAGGGGGTCCTCGCTATGGAAACACCATATATTTT
>NA|TRBV6-1|TRBD1|TRBJ1-5
CASSEGTGGYSNQPQHF
TGTGCCAGCAGCGAAGGGACAGGGGGCTATAGCAATCAGCCCCAGCATTTT
>NA|TRBV3-1/TRBV3-2|NA|TRBJ1-1
CASSPRGGGTEAFF
TGTGCCAGCAGCCCTAGGGGCGGGGGCACTGAAGCTTTCTTT
>NA|TRBV24-1|TRBD1|TRBJ1-5
CATSDSTPGGRNQPQHF
TGTGCCACCAGTGATTCCACCCCAGGGGGGCGGAATCAGCCCCAGCATTTT
>NA|TRBV5-8|NA|TRBJ2-2
CASSPPQRVTGELFF
TGTGCCAGCAGCCCTCCTCAGAGGGTTACCGGGGAGCTGTTTTTT
>NA|TRBV7-9|NA|TRBJ2-3
CASAPGLAISTDTQYF
TGTGCCAGCGCCCCGGGGCTAGCGATTAGTACAGATACGCAGTATTTT
>NA|TRBV5-4|NA|TRBJ1-1
CASSEGVPMGKAFF
TGTGCCAGCAGCGAGGGCGTCCCGATGGGAAAAGCTTTCTTT
>NA|TRBV6-2/TRBV6-3|NA|TRBJ2-1
CASSYYGDNEQFF
TGTGCCAGCAGTTACTACGGAGACAATGAGCAGTTCTTC
>NA|TRBV27|TRBD1|TRBJ1-6
CASSLDRGSSPLHF
TGTGCCAGCAGCCTCGACAGGGGCTCATCACCCCTCCACTTT
>few|TRBV3-1/TRBV3-2|TRBD1|TRBJ2-7
CASSRTGIDEQYF
TGTGCCAGCAGTCGGACAGGGATCGACGAGCAGTACTTC
>NA|TRBV15|TRBD1|TRBJ1-2
CATSRDPGQGYTF
TGTGCCACCAGCAGAGATCCGGGACAGGGGTACACCTTC
>once|TRBV6-2/TRBV6-3|NA|TRBJ2-4
CASSYPDGELAKNIQYF
TGTGCCAGCAGTTACCCCGACGGAGAGCTAGCCAAAAACATTCAGTACTTC
>once|TRBV18|NA|TRBJ1-1
CASSKDGMNTEAFF
TGTGCCAGCTCGAAGGACGGGATGAACACTGAAGCTTTCTTT
>NA|TRBV20-1|TRBD2|TRBJ2-1
CSASQIGTSGSGEQFF
TGCAGTGCTAGTCAAATCGGGACTAGCGGCTCTGGTGAGCAGTTCTTC
>once|TRBV5-1|TRBD1|TRBJ1-3
CASGTGRGDTIYF
TGCGCCAGCGGGACGGGCAGGGGGGACACCATATATTTT
>NA|TRBV30|NA|TRBJ1-1
CAWSVREDTEAFF
TGTGCCTGGAGTGTCCGGGAGGACACTGAAGCTTTCTTT
>NA|TRBV7-9|NA|TRBJ2-7
CASSHLSSYEQYF
TGTGCCAGCAGCCACTTAAGCTCCTACGAGCAGTACTTC
>NA|TRBV6-2/TRBV6-3|TRBD1|TRBJ1-6
CASSYTLTGADSPLHF
TGTGCCAGCAGTTACACTCTAACAGGGGCGGACTCACCCCTCCACTTT
>NA|TRBV6-5|NA|TRBJ2-1
CASSYISRNEQFF
TGTGCCAGCAGCTATATCTCTAGGAATGAGCAGTTCTTC
>NA|TRBV6-5|TRBD1|TRBJ1-4
CASSLGQNYEKLFF
TGTGCCAGCAGTCTGGGACAGAACTATGAAAAACTGTTTTTT
>NA|TRBV4-2|NA|TRBJ1-1
CASRLPGEGNSEAFF
TGTGCCAGCAGACTACCCGGCGAAGGAAACTCTGAAGCTTTCTTT
>NA|TRBV9|TRBD1|TRBJ1-1
CASSPRQGRATEAFF
TGTGCCAGCAGCCCAAGACAGGGCCGGGCGACTGAAGCTTTCTTT
>NA|TRBV4-3|TRBD1|TRBJ1-4
CASSQGDRAGEKLFF
TGCGCCAGCAGCCAAGGGGACAGGGCGGGAGAAAAACTGTTTTTT
>NA|TRBV6-1|NA|TRBJ2-7
CASSEVGFQGYEQYF
TGTGCCAGCAGTGAGGTGGGATTTCAGGGCTACGAGCAGTACTTC